The 9 T cell receptor beta chains below all came from one sample that was sequenced in a study of T cell responses to AZD1222 COVID-19 vaccine. This table comes from immunoSEQ multiplex PCR, and its TCRdb copy is limited to in-frame clones, with some not included. The data show approximately 170,000 clones, approximately 86% seen once. Sequenced here: peripheral blood, sampled 28 days after the second AZD1222 dose. The receptors were sampled from an adult who received the AZD1222 COVID-19 vaccine.

CDR3 region: CASVTWHEGGNSPLHF. CDR3 in DNA: TGTGCCAGCGTTACCTGGCATGAGGGGGGGAATTCACCCCTCCACTTT. This chain uses TRBV28 with TRBJ1-6, with a weak D call TRBD1 (6 bases). The germline V and J ends were trimmed by 8 bases and 7 bases, with 21 bases remaining between them. Germline V gives CDR1 MDHEN, CDR2 SYDVKM. The CDR3 length is 16 residues.

The chain is built from TRBV3-1 (or the pseudogene TRBV3-2) and TRBJ2-1; possibly TRBD2 for D (5 bases). This CDR3 spans 14 amino acids. The ends were cut back, 4 bases at V and 6 bases at J, with 13 bases in the middle. CDR1 and CDR2 from the germline V gene are LGHDT and YNNKEL (reference sequence). The chain's CDR3 is CASSPPSGINEQFF. CDR3 nucleotide sequence: TGTGCCAGCAGCCCCCCTTCGGGGATCAATGAGCAGTTCTTC.

In this sample, this clone turned up a few times. The V gene is TRBV6-1, the J gene TRBJ1-5; a possible D gene is TRBD1 (5 bases). V lost 4 bases and J 0 bases, leaving 16 bases between the germline ends. Germline V lookup: CDR1 MNHNS, CDR2 SASEGT. This CDR3 has 17 amino acids. CDR3 DNA: TGTGCCAGCAGTGCCCGGACACAAACGGGTAGCAATCAGCCCCAGCATTTT. It specifies CASSARTQTGSNQPQHF.

This rearrangement joins TRBV7-8 to TRBJ1-3; D gene uncertain. Germline V lookup: CDR1 SGHVS, CDR2 FQNEAQ. CDR3 size: 11 residues. Trimming left V 10 bases short and J 3 bases short, with 7 bases between. The CDR3 coding sequence is TGTGCCACACGGGGTGGAAACACCATATATTTT. Protein sequence: CATRGGNTIYF.

In its sample, this clone was seen once. This chain connects TRBV11-3 to TRBJ2-3; 10 nucleotides agree with TRBD2. J lost 0 bases, V lost 4 bases, and 4 bases had no gene match. There are 16 residues in the CDR3. Germline-derived CDR1 and CDR2 are SGHNT and YENEEA. The CDR3 reads CASSSASGGSTDTQYF. DNA of the CDR3: TGTGCCAGCAGCTCGGCTAGCGGGGGAAGCACAGATACGCAGTATTTT.

For this clone: Other DNA sequences in the same sample also yield this CDR3. This rearrangement joins TRBV6-5 to TRBJ1-1; D is perhaps TRBD1 (5 bases). CDR1 is MNHEY and CDR2 is SVGAGI in the germline V gene. V was shortened by 0 bases and J by 4 bases, with 6 bases between the two germline ends. The CDR3 extends over 13 amino acids. CDR3 in amino acids: CASSYSTVTEAFF. CDR3 nucleotides: TGTGCCAGCAGTTACTCGACAGTCACTGAAGCTTTCTTT.

The chain carries TRBV6-5 and TRBJ1-1; 7 nucleotides agree with TRBD1. From germline, CDR1 is MNHEY and CDR2 SVGAGI. The CDR3 length is 14 residues. J gave up 5 bases and V 5 bases, and 8 bases lay outside the gene matches. CDR3 sequence reads: CASSPTGVWTEAFF. CDR3 in DNA: TGTGCCAGCAGTCCCACAGGGGTGTGGACTGAAGCTTTCTTT.

CDR3 coding DNA: TGTGCCAGCAGCTTATCGTTGGCGAACCCAGAAGCTTTCTTT. Its protein product is CASSLSLANPEAFF. This rearrangement joins TRBV7-8 to TRBJ1-1; unclear D gene. The CDR3 totals 14 residues. Trimming took 2 bases from V and 8 from J, leaving 15 bases between them. Looked up from germline, CDR1 is SGHVS and CDR2 is FQNEAQ.

The chain combines TRBV7-2 with TRBJ2-7, with 7 bases identical to TRBD1. CDR1 is SGHTA and CDR2 is FQGNSA in the germline V gene. The CDR3 loop spans 12 amino acids. The V and J ends lost 4 bases and 8 bases, in that order; junction bases with no gene match: 5. The CDR3 region is CASSSRQGKQYF. The CDR3 nucleotides are TGTGCCAGCAGCTCCCGACAGGGAAAGCAGTACTTC.